This TCR beta chain emerged from a study of vaccination and CD4 T cells after COVID-19. Germline lookup yields CDR1 SGHDT and CDR2 YYEEEE. The CDR3 consists of 15 residues. V was pared by 4 bases and J by 0 bases, with 8 bases between. Regarding this clonotype: Its antigen is undetermined.

Treatment defined: approximately 10-day PBMC culture with coronavirus spike peptide pools or control peptides (ViraFEST assay). TCR sequencing followed the expansion of antigen-specific T cells with peptide pools in ViraFEST. Sequenced with the Oncomine TCR Beta short-read assay was DNA taken from cultured CD4+ T cells. The genomic DNA was obtained from cultured CD4+ T cells by extraction with the QIAamp micro DNA kit. TCRdb reprocessed the PCR reads via MiXCR and lists one record per CDR3 protein. The repertoire holds around 10,000 distinct CDR3 sequences, around 66% seen once, with about a tenth in the top ten.

The chain uses TRBV5-6 and TRBJ1-6; D is uncertain. This sequence originates from a human donor who had recovered from COVID-19. The sequenced sample consisted of CD4+ T cells from blood, cultured in vitro. The CDR3 region is CASSPDGSYNSPLHF. CDR3 nucleotide sequence: TGTGCCAGCAGCCCGGACGGCTCCTATAATTCACCCCTCCACTTT.